Below, 18 T cell receptor beta chains from the same sample are listed, as sequenced in a study of tumor and adjacent non-tumor tissue in lung cancer. RNA was extracted from bulk tissue without any cell sorting. The library came from three nested PCR rounds adapted from ARM-PCR protocols. MiXCR, applied by TCRdb to the multiplex PCR reads, yields one record per CDR3 protein. This sample has about 200,000 distinct CDR3 sequences, with roughly 70% found just once. Sequencing was done on a sample of lung tumor tissue. These TCRs come from a man in his 60s with non-small cell lung cancer.

For this clonotype: This sequence may be a read error, since a much larger clone differs from it by one base. The rearrangement uses TRBV20-1 and TRBJ1-2; TRBD1 agrees at 8 bases. This CDR3 contains 15 residues. The germline gives CDR1 DFQATT, CDR2 SNEGSKA (reference sequence). CDR3 DNA: TGCAGTGCTAGACCTTACAGGGGGTCGAACTATGGCTACATCTTC. As protein: CSARPYRGSNYGYIF.

Ten or more counts support this clonotype. The chain is built from TRBV20-1 and TRBJ2-1; D not certain. CDR1 and CDR2 from the germline V gene are DFQATT and SNEGSKA (reference sequence). The CDR3 sequence is 11 residues long. The V and J ends lost 3 bases and 9 bases respectively, with 9 bases between them. CDR3 nucleotides: TGCAGTGCTAGTTGGGCAAGTGAGCAGTTCTTC. It is translated as CSASWASEQFF.

Of note for this clonotype: Germline is not matched at one junction end, which may reflect a read error. The chain recombines TRBV11-1 with TRBJ2-1, with D possibly TRBD2 on 6 matching bases. The length of the CDR3 is 14 residues. Germline values: CDR1 SGHAT, CDR2 FQDESV (reference sequence). CDR3 coding DNA: TGTGCCAGCGGCGTTTACGGGACCGGGAGTGAGCAATTCTTC. Translation gives CASGVYGTGSEQFF.

As for this clonotype: A much more abundant neighbour one base away suggests this may be a read error. The chain uses TRBV6-1 and TRBJ2-6, with 8 bases aligning to TRBD1. This CDR3 has 16 amino acids. Germline values: CDR1 MNHNS, CDR2 SASEGT. The CDR3 nucleotides are TGTGCCAACAGTAAGACAGGGGACTCTGGGGCCAACGTCCTGACTTTC. It codes for CANSKTGDSGANVLTF.

This clonotype was counted between two and nine times. With a much larger clone just one base away, this may be a read error. The chain employs TRBV4-2 and TRBJ1-4, with a weak D call TRBD1 (6 bases). Germline values: CDR1 LGHNA, CDR2 YNFKEQ. This CDR3 contains 16 residues. Trimming took 3 bases from V and 3 from J, leaving 14 bases between them. CDR3 in amino acids: CASSHDRTDPNEKLFF. In DNA, the CDR3 is TGTGCCAGCAGCCATGATAGGACAGATCCTAATGAAAAACTGTTTTTT.

The chain carries TRBV11-3 and TRBJ2-3; possible D gene TRBD1, 6 bases. CDR3 length: 15 residues. The ends were cut back, 6 bases at V and 7 bases at J, with 20 bases in the middle. Germline V gene sequence: CDR1 SGHNT, CDR2 YENEEA. The CDR3 region has the DNA TGTGCCAGCAGTTATGGGACATCCATGGGAAATACGCAGTATTTT. Translation gives CASSYGTSMGNTQYF.

A note on this clonotype: Likely a read error: the CDR3 ends without its conserved phenylalanine or tryptophan. Because the CDR3's place on the DNA is in doubt, the DNA is left out and the CDR3 is given as listed by TCRdb. This chain connects TRBV20-1 to TRBJ2-1; the table gives TRBD1 as D, unverified against the DNA. Germline V lookup: CDR1 DFQATT, CDR2 SNEGSKA (reference sequence). Including both end residues, the CDR3 is 11 amino acids long. The chain's CDR3 is CSAPRNRGQVV.

This clonotype has just one count. DNA for the CDR3: TGTGCCAGCAGGCTTACAGGGTCCGACAATCAGCCCCAGCATTTT. Its translation is CASRLTGSDNQPQHF. The chain recombines TRBV6-2 or TRBV6-3 with TRBJ1-5, with D tentatively TRBD1 (6 bases). V dropped 6 bases and J dropped 3 bases, with 15 bases sitting between them. The CDR3 is made up of 15 amino acids. Germline values: CDR1 MNHEY, CDR2 SVGEGT.

Of note for this clonotype: The CDR3 ends on some other residue instead of the conserved phenylalanine or tryptophan, so this is likely a read error. This chain joins TRBV4-2 and TRBJ2-7; TRBD1 might be the D (6 bases). The CDR3 has 17 residues. The V and J ends lost 3 bases and 3 bases respectively, with 21 bases between them. Germline V lookup: CDR1 LGHNA, CDR2 YNFKEQ. The CDR3 bases are TGTGCCAGCAGCCATCTCCTTGAGGGGGAACCCAGCTACGAGCAGTACTCC. Translation: CASSHLLEGEPSYEQYS.

Regarding this clonotype: The germline gene is not matched at one end of the junction; a read error may be the cause. The rearrangement links TRBV6-2 or TRBV6-3 to TRBJ2-1, with D perhaps TRBD2 (5 bases). Germline values: CDR1 MNHEY, CDR2 SVGEGT. This CDR3 has 13 amino acids. DNA of the CDR3: TGTACCAGTAGCCGCCGCGGGTACAATGAGCAGTTCTTC. Amino acids: CTSSRRGYNEQFF.

This clonotype has only a few counts. A read error may explain this, as a much larger clone is one base away. The V gene is TRBV12-3 or TRBV12-4, the J gene TRBJ2-7; D assignment may be TRBD1 or TRBD2 (6 bases each). This CDR3 comprises 15 residues. The CDR3 nucleotides read TGTGCCAGCAGGGGAGAGACGACAGGAGGGTACGGGCAGTACTTC. Protein sequence: CASRGETTGGYGQYF.

The chain combines TRBV20-1 with TRBJ2-7; D tentatively fits TRBD1 or TRBD2 (5 bases each). The CDR3 runs 14 residues. In germline, CDR1 is DFQATT, CDR2 SNEGSKA (reference sequence). The V end lost 1 base, the J end lost 6 bases, and 16 bases lay between the germline ends. This chain's CDR3 is CSARAGQGTCEQYF. CDR3 bases: TGCAGTGCTAGAGCGGGGCAGGGAACCTGCGAGCAGTACTTC.

As for this clonotype: A read error may be the cause here, since a much bigger clone is one base away. The chain employs TRBV4-3 and TRBJ1-3; D is unresolved. Germline values: CDR1 LGHNA, CDR2 YSLEER. The length of the CDR3 is 13 residues. The DNA of the CDR3 is TGCGCCAGCAGCCAGCTCTCAGGAAACACCACATATTTT. Translation: CASSQLSGNTTYF.

The sample holds a few counts of this clonotype. A much larger clone is a single base away; this may be a read error. The genes are TRBV4-2 and TRBJ2-2; 7 nucleotides align to TRBD2. V shed 2 bases and J 4 bases; nucleotides not matched to a gene: 4. The length of the CDR3 is 15 residues. Germline CDR1 reads LGHNA; CDR2 reads YNFKEQ. The CDR3 DNA reads TGTGCCAGCAGCCAATACCAGCGGGGCACCGGGGAGCTGTTTTTT. This sequence encodes CASSQYQRGTGELFF.

The chain carries TRBV20-1 and TRBJ2-3, with 7 bases aligning to TRBD1. The J segment lost 4 bases and the V segment lost 6 bases, leaving 10 bases of the junction unmatched. This CDR3 has 14 amino acids. Per the germline V gene, CDR1 is DFQATT and CDR2 is SNEGSKA (reference sequence). This chain's CDR3 is CSATETGSADTQYF. In nucleotides, the CDR3 is TGCAGTGCGACCGAGACAGGGAGCGCAGATACGCAGTATTTT.

On this clonotype: Since the CDR3 does not end with the conserved phenylalanine or tryptophan, this likely comes from a read error. V gene TRBV12-3 or TRBV12-4 combines with J gene TRBJ2-5; no reliable D call. The CDR3 length is 13 residues. The CDR3 region is CASSLSPAETQYI. CDR3 in DNA: TGTGCAAGCAGTTTAAGTCCAGCGGAGACCCAGTACATC.

Of note for this clonotype: This may arise from a read error, as a much more abundant clone is one base away. The chain combines TRBV12-3 or TRBV12-4 with TRBJ2-7; 9 bases map to TRBD1. This CDR3 contains 14 residues. V trimming: 1 base; J trimming: 7 bases; junction bases outside the gene matches: 5. The DNA for the CDR3 is TGTGCCAGCAGTTTAGGACAGGGGGTAGTTGAGCAGTACTTC. This encodes CASSLGQGVVEQYF.

The table lists this clonotype with many counts. This chain joins TRBV7-8 and TRBJ2-3; TRBD2 matches at 7 bases. With V trimmed by 5 bases and J by 5 bases, 7 bases remained unmatched. This CDR3 region has 14 residues. Germline CDR1 reads SGHVS; CDR2 reads FQNEAQ. The CDR3 DNA reads as TGTGCCAGCAGCCTGCGGGAGAACATAGATACGCAGTATTTT. Protein product: CASSLRENIDTQYF.